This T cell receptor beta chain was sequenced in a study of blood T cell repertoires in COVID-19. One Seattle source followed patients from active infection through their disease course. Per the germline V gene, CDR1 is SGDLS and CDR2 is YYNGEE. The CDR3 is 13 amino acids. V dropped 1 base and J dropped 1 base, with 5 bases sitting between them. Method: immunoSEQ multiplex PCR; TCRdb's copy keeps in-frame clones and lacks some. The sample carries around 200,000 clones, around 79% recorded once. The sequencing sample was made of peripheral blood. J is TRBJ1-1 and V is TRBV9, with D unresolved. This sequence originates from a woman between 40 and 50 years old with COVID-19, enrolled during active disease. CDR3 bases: TGTGCCAGCAGCGTAAGCACGAACACTGAAGCTTTCTTT. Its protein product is CASSVSTNTEAFF.